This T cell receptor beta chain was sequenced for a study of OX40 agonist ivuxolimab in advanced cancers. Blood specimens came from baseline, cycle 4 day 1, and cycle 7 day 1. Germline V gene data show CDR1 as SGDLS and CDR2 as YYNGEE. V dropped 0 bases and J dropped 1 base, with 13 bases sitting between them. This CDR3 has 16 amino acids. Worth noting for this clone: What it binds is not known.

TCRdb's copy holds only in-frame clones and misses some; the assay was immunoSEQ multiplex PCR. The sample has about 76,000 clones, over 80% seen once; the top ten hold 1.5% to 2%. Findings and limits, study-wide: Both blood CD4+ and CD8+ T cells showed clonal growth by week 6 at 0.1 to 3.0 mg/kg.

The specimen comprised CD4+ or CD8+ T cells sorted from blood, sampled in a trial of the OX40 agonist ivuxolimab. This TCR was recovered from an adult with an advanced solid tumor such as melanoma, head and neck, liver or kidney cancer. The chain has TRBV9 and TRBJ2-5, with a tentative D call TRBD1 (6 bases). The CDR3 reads CASSVAGGRGQETQYF. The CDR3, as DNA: TGTGCCAGCAGCGTAGCTGGGGGCAGGGGCCAAGAGACCCAGTACTTC. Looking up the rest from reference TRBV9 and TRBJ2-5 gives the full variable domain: DSGVTQTPKHLITATGQRVTLRCSPRSGDLSVYWYQQSLDQGLQFLIQYYNGEERAKGNILERFSAQQFPDLHSELNLSSLELGDSALYFCASSVAGGRGQETQYFGPGTRLLVL.